The clone carrying this TCR beta chain turned up a few times. This sample was taken from a study of CD8+ T cells in alopecia areata. V lost 7 bases, J lost 0 bases, and 10 bases lay in between. Germline CDR1 and CDR2: SQVTM and ANQGSEA. CDR3 size: 13 residues. Following extraction, RNA underwent reverse transcription to cDNA, which served as the sequencing template. The table came from immunoSEQ multiplex PCR; TCRdb's copy has only in-frame clones and leaves some out. The data show roughly 200,000 clones, roughly 60% seen once. The receptor comes from a human donor with alopecia areata. The chain has TRBV29-1 and TRBJ1-3; no clear D gene. This sample comprised CD4+ T cells sorted from blood, obtained at week 0. The CDR3 spells CSALQSSGNTIYF. In DNA, the CDR3 is TGCAGCGCACTACAGAGCTCTGGAAACACCATATATTTT. The entire variable domain, with the rest obtained from reference TRBV29-1 and TRBJ1-3, is as follows: SAVISQKPSRDICQRGTSLTIQCQVDSQVTMMFWYRQQPGQSLTLIATANQGSEATYESGFVIDKFPISRPNLTFSTLTVSNMSPEDSSIYLCSALQSSGNTIYFGEGSWLTVV.